The T cell receptor (beta chain) under discussion was sequenced for a study of blood T cell repertoires in COVID-19. The CDR3 runs to 15 residues. Germline CDR1 reads MNHEY; CDR2 reads SVGAGI. V dropped 5 bases and J dropped 4; count of bases not matched to a gene: 8. How the authors handled the data: Estimation of nucleated cell counts was performed using reference gene primer amplification. The protocol was immunoSEQ multiplex PCR, while the TCRdb copy is restricted to in-frame clones and leaves out a portion. The V and J calls and the clone size are those of that table, but D and trimming were determined from the DNA. The sample comprises 110,000 to 150,000 clones, roughly 80% of which are singletons, and 8.6% rests with the top ten.

The sequencing sample was made of peripheral blood. This chain joins TRBV6-5 and TRBJ1-3; TRBD1 matches at 7 bases. The clonotype was recovered from a man aged 45 to 65 with active or convalescent COVID-19. CDR3 sequence (DNA): TGTGCCAGCAGTCCGACGACAGGGAGCGGAAACACCATATATTTT. It translates to CASSPTTGSGNTIYF.